This TCR beta chain comes out of a study of beta chain features in type 1 diabetes (dated by TCRdb to about 2018). General notes on the study: No differences in mean age, gender distribution, total cell number or subset yield were found between patients and healthy donors. A total of 107,917,701 sorted cells were examined across all samples, and the number of cells per subset was strongly correlated with RNA yield. In the study, TCRB repertoires of sorted circulating CD4+ T cell subsets from recently diagnosed type 1 diabetes patients were compared with those of matched healthy donors. Naive and central memory subsets were obtained from all 30 or so donors, but regulatory and stem cell-like memory subsets were isolated from only 8 patients and roughly 8 healthy donors.

All of the isolated RNA was reverse transcribed with the High Capacity cDNA Reverse Transcription Kit, so expressed TCRB transcripts were sequenced. Deep immunoSEQ sequencing was performed on naive, central memory and regulatory T cell samples, with an average of around 3.5 million total reads per sample. After sorted cells were lysed in RLT buffer, RNA was extracted with DNase-treated RNeasy Micro or Mini kits, with the choice depending on cell number. To prevent cross-contamination, each cell subset was processed individually, whereas patient and healthy donor samples were processed jointly. Using the immunoSEQ multiplex PCR, TCRB sequences were amplified from cDNA into 87-bp fragments spanning the CDR3 region. Sequencing of the amplicons was performed on the Illumina HiSeq platform. The original pipeline was this. PCR bias was computationally corrected using synthetic template baselines, reads within Hamming distance 2 were collapsed, and singletons that could not be merged were discarded. Reads were aligned against IMGT to assign V, D and J genes, CDR3 length and insertions or deletions at six rearrangement sites. Within each subset, clonotype counts were normalized to sorted cell number, after which true diversity and Gini coefficients were computed with the tcR R package. Repertoire sharing was quantified using the overlap coefficient calculated on TCRB nucleotide sequences. TCRdb took over this immuneACCESS table, retaining in-frame rearrangements with V and J assigned. Such tables are incomplete; in checked studies, under half of the missing clones stem from an unresolved V gene, and the remainder is unexplained. The DNA was the basis for D and trimming; V, J and clone size are from that table. This sample has 300,000 to 450,000 clones in its table, and roughly 9.8% of those were observed once. The top ten clonotypes cover approximately 0.55% of the sample.

Findings and caveats that apply to the study as a whole: Patients with type 1 diabetes made fewer insertions and deleted more nucleotides at VDJ recombination sites, implying thymic rearrangement abnormalities. Sequencing cDNA rather than genomic DNA could over-represent highly expressing activated cells, although activation and CD3 levels did not differ between groups. Naive, central memory and regulatory TCRB repertoires appeared to be more alike among patients than among healthy donors. Because the HLA sub-analyses included only small numbers of individuals, any influence of HLA type on TCRB rearrangement was left unresolved. A moderate but significant shortening of TCRB CDR3 length was observed in type 1 diabetes patients in all four CD4+ subsets. PCR might favor shorter templates, but patient and control samples were amplified and corrected together, so any skew would affect both groups equally.

As for this clone: Which antigen it targets is not known. No base-level quality is on record; no much larger clone is a single base apart.

Each donor gave one peripheral blood draw, about 110 mL on average, collected into heparinised tubes. A BD FACSAria II and a panel including CD45RO, CCR7, CD25, CD127, CD95 and CD27 were used to sort naive, central memory, regulatory and stem cell-like memory CD4+ T cells. Purity was above 98% for every sorted population. PBMCs were isolated immediately by Lymphoprep density gradient centrifugation and stained directly without culture. So that batch effects would be minimized, each experiment stained and sorted samples in pairs, pairing one healthy donor with one patient. Material for sequencing was central memory CD4+ T cells from blood. The sequence came from a man aged 25 to 40 with type 1 diabetes.

The CDR3 loop reads CASSLLGPGELFF. The nucleotide sequence is given as TGTGCCAGCAGCTTATTGGGGCCCGGGGAGCTGTTTTTT. The chain was built from TRBV11-1 and TRBJ2-2, with TRBD1 as a weak D call on 5 bases. For CDR1 and CDR2, the germline V gene (reference sequence) lists SGHAT and FQDESV. The cysteine opens and the phenylalanine closes a CDR3 of 13 amino acids. This entry keeps only the CDR3 DNA: 39 bases, framed from base 1. V drops 2 bases and J drops 6 bases, leaving 7 bases in between.